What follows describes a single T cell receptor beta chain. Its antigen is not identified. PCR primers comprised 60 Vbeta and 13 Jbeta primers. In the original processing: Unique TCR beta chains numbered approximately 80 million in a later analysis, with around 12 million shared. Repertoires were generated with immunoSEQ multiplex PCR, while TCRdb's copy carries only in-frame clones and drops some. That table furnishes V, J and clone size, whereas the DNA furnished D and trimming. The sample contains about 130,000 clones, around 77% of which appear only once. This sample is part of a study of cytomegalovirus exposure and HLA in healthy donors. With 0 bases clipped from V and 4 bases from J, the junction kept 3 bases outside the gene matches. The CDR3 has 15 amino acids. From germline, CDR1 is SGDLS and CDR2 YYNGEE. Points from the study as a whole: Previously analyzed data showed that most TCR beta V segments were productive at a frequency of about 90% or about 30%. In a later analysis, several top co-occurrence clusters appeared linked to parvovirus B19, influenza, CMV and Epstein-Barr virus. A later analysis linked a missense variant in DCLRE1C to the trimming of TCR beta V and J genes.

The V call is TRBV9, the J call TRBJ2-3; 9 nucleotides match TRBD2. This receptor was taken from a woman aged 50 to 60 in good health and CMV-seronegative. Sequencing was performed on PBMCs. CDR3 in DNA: TGTGCCAGCAGCGTAGCGGTAGCGGGAGCAGATACGCAGTATTTT. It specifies CASSVAVAGADTQYF.